The 11 T cell receptor beta chains given below trace back to one sample, sequenced in a study of T cell repertoires in cytomegalovirus infection. Via MiXCR, TCRdb re-called the reads, giving one row per CDR3 protein. The table records about a million distinct CDR3 sequences, roughly a third of them present only once. No antigens are known for them. Here the sequenced sample was cultured CD8+ T cells from PBMCs, taken from culture after CMV antigen stimulation. The receptors were gathered from a human donor in good health (CMV status not recorded). Some clones in this sample may be carry-over from other donors' samples.

The V and J genes are TRBV10-3 and TRBJ2-3; 7 bases match TRBD2. V dropped 4 bases and J dropped 3; count of bases not matched to a gene: 13. CDR1 and CDR2 (germline): ENHRY, SYGVKD. CDR3 length: 17 amino acids. CDR3 DNA: TGTGCCATCAGTGGGCCCACCGACAGCGGGGCAACAGATACGCAGTATTTT. Its translation: CAISGPTDSGATDTQYF.

This clonotype has ten or more counts. The chain employs TRBV5-6 and TRBJ2-7; D possibly corresponds to TRBD1 (8 bases). The CDR3 is 15 residues long. CDR1 SGHDT and CDR2 YYEEEE come from the germline V gene. Trimming left V 2 bases short and J 9 bases short, with 21 bases between. CDR3 in amino acids: CASSFGQGGGRGQYF. The CDR3, as DNA: TGTGCCAGCAGCTTCGGACAGGGAGGGGGAAGGGGGCAGTACTTC.

The J gene is TRBJ1-5, the V gene TRBV5-1; 12 nucleotides line up with TRBD1. V trimming: 4 bases; J trimming: 4 bases; junction bases outside the gene matches: 6. Germline CDR1 is SGHRS and CDR2 is YFSETQ. The CDR3 sequence is 16 residues long. The CDR3 DNA reads TGCGCCAGCAGCAGCGGGACAGGGGGCAGTAATCAGCCCCAGCATTTT. Its translation: CASSSGTGGSNQPQHF. The full variable domain, its missing parts supplied by reference TRBV5-1 and TRBJ1-5, is KAGVTQTPRYLIKTRGQQVTLSCSPISGHRSVSWYQQTPGQGLQFLFEYFSETQRNKGNFPGRFSGRQFSNSRSEMNVSTLELGDSALYLCASSSGTGGSNQPQHFGDGTRLSIL.

The V and J genes are TRBV7-9 and TRBJ1-1, with 8 bases identical to TRBD1. This CDR3 contains 15 residues. Germline V CDR1 and CDR2: SEHNR, FQNEAQ (reference sequence). V was pared by 4 bases and J by 1 base, with 5 bases of the junction left unmatched. The CDR3 nucleotides are TGTGCCAGCAGCTCACCCAGGGGGCGGAACACTGAAGCTTTCTTT. It encodes CASSSPRGRNTEAFF.

This clonotype came up once. J is TRBJ2-5 and V is TRBV29-1; D is undetermined. Between the trimmed V and J ends, which lost 2 bases and 2 bases, there was a span of 6 bases. There are 12 residues in the CDR3. Germline loops: CDR1 SQVTM, CDR2 ANQGSEA. The CDR3 is CSVESQQETQYF. CDR3 coding DNA: TGCAGCGTTGAAAGTCAGCAAGAGACCCAGTACTTC.

J is TRBJ1-5 and V is TRBV7-6; D call uncertain. Germline V gives CDR1 SGHVS, CDR2 FNYEAQ. The CDR3 is 13 amino acids. V was clipped by 4 bases and J by 7 bases, with 11 bases between them. The CDR3: CASSSDPGQPQHF. In nucleotides, the CDR3 is TGTGCCAGCAGCTCTGACCCGGGGCAGCCCCAGCATTTT.

This clonotype was seen only a few times. This sequence joins TRBV28 and TRBJ2-7; 9 bases map to TRBD1. The CDR3 extends over 15 amino acids. Germline V gene sequence: CDR1 MDHEN, CDR2 SYDVKM. The trim removed 7 bases at V and 0 bases at J, leaving 7 bases unmatched. This chain's CDR3 is CASTPDRGNSYEQYV. CDR3 nucleotide sequence: TGTGCCAGCACCCCCGACAGGGGGAACTCCTACGAGCAGTACGTC.

V gene TRBV5-6 combines with J gene TRBJ2-7, with TRBD2 matching over 7 bases. CDR3 length: 13 amino acids. Germline CDR1 reads SGHDT; CDR2 reads YYEEEE. The junction had 3 bases not matched to a gene; V was cut back by 6 bases and J by 0 bases. The CDR3 DNA is TGTGCCAGCAACGGGGGGAGCTCCTACGAGCAGTACGTC. The encoded protein is CASNGGSSYEQYV.

The J gene is TRBJ1-1, the V gene TRBV27; weak D call: TRBD1 (5 bases). This CDR3 is built from 14 residues. Between the trimmed V and J ends, which lost 4 bases and 0 bases, there was a span of 9 bases. Germline CDR1 reads MNHEY; CDR2 reads SMNVEV (reference sequence). CDR3 DNA sequence: TGTGCCAGCAGTTCCCGACAGATGAACACTGAAGCTTTCTTT. Its protein is CASSSRQMNTEAFF.

This rearrangement joins TRBV7-9 to TRBJ2-2; unclear D gene. CDR1 and CDR2 from the germline V gene are SEHNR and FQNEAQ (reference sequence). Trimming cost V 2 bases and J 1 base, with 11 bases left between them. CDR3 length equals 16 residues. CDR3 region: CASSLSPAVNTGELFF. The CDR3 DNA reads TGTGCCAGCAGCTTATCCCCGGCGGTGAACACCGGGGAGCTGTTTTTT.

The sample holds a few counts of this clonotype. This chain connects TRBV7-9 to TRBJ2-5, with 8 bases fitting TRBD1. This CDR3 contains 15 residues. The germline V gene has CDR1 SEHNR and CDR2 FQNEAQ (reference sequence). J was trimmed by 2 bases and V by 5 bases; bases with no gene match: 7. The CDR3 here is CASSGLTGVQETQYF. For the CDR3, the DNA is TGTGCCAGCAGCGGATTGACAGGGGTTCAAGAGACCCAGTACTTC.